The 9 T cell receptor beta chains presented below share a single source sample, sequenced in a study of regulatory T cells in long-lasting Graves disease. Time point defined: newly diagnosed GD, antithyroid drugs for less than 3 months. From RNA extracted from PBMCs, the TCR library was made. Arm-PCR of CDR3 regions and iRepertoire HTBI primers were used to build TCR beta libraries. TCRdb processed the multiplex PCR reads anew with MiXCR; each CDR3 protein has one entry. In the table there are about 470,000 distinct CDR3 sequences, more than 13% of which are singletons. The data were also submitted as part of a second study, on T cells in Graves' hyperthyroidism and ophthalmopathy.

Sequencing used peripheral blood mononuclear cells (PBMCs), obtained at new diagnosis, from a patient treated with antithyroid drugs. The receptors originated from a woman aged 25 to 39 with Graves disease.

The sample holds many counts of this clonotype. V usage is TRBV2 and J usage is TRBJ1-4; no reliable D call. Deletions cut 1 base from V and 8 bases from J, with 8 bases between. Germline CDR1 SNHLY, CDR2 FYNNEI. The CDR3 consists of 13 residues. The CDR3 coding sequence is TGTGCCAGCAGTGAAGACAGTGGCGAAAAACTGTTTTTT. This gives the protein CASSEDSGEKLFF.

This clonotype occurred a few times. This may come from a read error, since a much larger clone is one base off. The chain has TRBV30 and TRBJ2-7; D might be TRBD2 (6 bases). CDR3 length equals 13 residues. V lost 1 base and J lost 2, with 9 bases in between. Germline lookup yields CDR1 GTSNPN and CDR2 SVGIG (reference sequence). CDR3 bases: TGTGCCTGGAGTGCGGGAGCGACCTACGAGCAGTACTTC. Its protein is CAWSAGATYEQYF.

This clonotype was observed at least ten times. The chain carries TRBV20-1 and TRBJ2-3; D gene unclear. CDR1 and CDR2 from the germline V gene are DFQATT and SNEGSKA (reference sequence). Trimming left V 6 bases short and J 4 bases short, with 17 bases between. This CDR3 is built from 14 residues. The CDR3 is CSAFGEDRPDTQYF. The CDR3 DNA reads TGCAGTGCCTTTGGAGAGGATAGACCAGATACGCAGTATTTT.

In its sample, this clonotype was seen many times. The rearrangement uses TRBV3-1 and TRBJ2-7; D is unclear. CDR3 length: 12 residues. Trimming cost V 1 base and J 5 bases, with 6 bases left between them. Germline V gene sequence: CDR1 LGHDT, CDR2 YNNKEL (reference sequence). The CDR3 sequence: CASSQGTDEQYF. As DNA, the CDR3 is TGTGCCAGCAGCCAAGGGACCGACGAGCAGTACTTC.

This clonotype came up many times. The CDR3 coding sequence is TGCAGTGCTAGAGCGGGGAGGCAACAGGGGGACAAAAAACTGTTTTTT. Translating gives CSARAGRQQGDKKLFF. This rearrangement joins TRBV20-1 to TRBJ1-4, with 8 bases lining up with TRBD1. The CDR3 sequence is 16 residues long. CDR1 DFQATT and CDR2 SNEGSKA come from the germline V gene (reference sequence). J gave up 9 bases and V 1 base, and 13 bases lay outside the gene matches.

Ten or more counts support this clonotype. This rearrangement joins TRBV3-1 to TRBJ1-6; no clear D gene. V shed 0 bases and J shed 9 bases, with 9 bases lying between them. The germline gives CDR1 LGHDT, CDR2 YNNKEL (reference sequence). This CDR3 region has 14 residues. CDR3 residues: CASSQDFGVSPLHF. The DNA of the CDR3 is TGTGCCAGCAGCCAAGATTTTGGAGTTTCACCCCTCCACTTT.

This clonotype was recorded at least ten times. V and J are TRBV11-2 and TRBJ1-5; tentatively, D is TRBD1 (6 bases). Germline values: CDR1 SGHAT, CDR2 FQNNGV. CDR3 length: 15 amino acids. V was clipped by 1 base and J by 5 bases, with 12 bases between them. The CDR3 spells CASSLGGGEDQPQHF. The CDR3 nucleotides are TGTGCCAGCAGCTTAGGGGGGGGCGAGGATCAGCCCCAGCATTTT.

This clonotype was detected ten times or more. J is TRBJ1-1 and V is TRBV6-1, with 9 bases lining up with TRBD1. V lost 6 bases to trimming and J lost 8 bases; unmatched junction nucleotides: 1. Germline loops: CDR1 MNHNS, CDR2 SASEGT. The CDR3 contains 11 residues. The CDR3 sequence is CASRGQGEAFF. DNA of the CDR3: TGTGCCAGCAGGGGACAGGGCGAAGCTTTCTTT.

At least ten counts were recorded for this clonotype. V and J are TRBV3-1 and TRBJ1-1; tentative D call: TRBD1 (5 bases). Germline values: CDR1 LGHDT, CDR2 YNNKEL (reference sequence). Trimming took off 5 bases at V and 0 bases at J, with 7 bases between the two ends. The CDR3 is 13 residues long. CDR3 residues: CASSATVNTEAFF. The CDR3 bases are TGTGCCAGCAGCGCGACAGTGAACACTGAAGCTTTCTTT.